The 19 T cell receptor beta chains in this list originate from one sample, sequenced in a study of identical twins. TCRdb recomputed calls from the 5' RACE reads with MiXCR, one row per CDR3 protein. There are more than 1.5 million distinct CDR3 sequences in the sample; under 35% occur only once, and approximately 0.25% lies in the top ten. The source material was cord blood. These receptors all stem from a newborn girl in good health.

This clonotype has a handful of counts. V is TRBV7-9 and J is TRBJ1-2, with no clear D. V was trimmed by 6 bases and J by 0 bases, leaving 14 bases between them. The germline V gene encodes CDR1 SEHNR and CDR2 FQNEAQ (reference sequence). The CDR3 consists of 15 residues. The CDR3 sequence: CASSSGLGANYGYTF. DNA for the CDR3: TGTGCCAGCAGTTCCGGACTTGGAGCTAACTATGGCTACACCTTC. Based on the CDR3 plus reference TRBV7-9 and TRBJ1-2, the full variable domain is DTGVSQNPRHKITKRGQNVTFRCDPISEHNRLYWYRQTLGQGPEFLTYFQNEAQLEKSRLLSDRFSAERPKGSFSTLEIQRTEQGDSAMYLCASSSGLGANYGYTFGSGTRLTVV.

This clonotype was counted ten times or more. The V call is TRBV27, the J call TRBJ2-1; D might be TRBD1 (5 bases). The germline V and J ends were trimmed by 0 bases and 5 bases, with 5 bases remaining between them. In germline, CDR1 is MNHEY, CDR2 SMNVEV (reference sequence). The CDR3 extends over 13 amino acids. CDR3 residues: CASSLSGDNEQFF. The CDR3 coding sequence is TGTGCCAGCAGTTTATCAGGGGACAATGAGCAGTTCTTC.

This clonotype was observed a few times. The rearrangement links TRBV5-1 to TRBJ2-3; D gene ambiguous. V was clipped by 6 bases and J by 1 base, with 9 bases between them. The germline V gene has CDR1 SGHRS and CDR2 YFSETQ. CDR3 size: 13 residues. DNA of the CDR3: TGCGCCAGCACCTACGACGGCACAGATACGCAGTATTTT. Translating it yields CASTYDGTDTQYF.

This chain joins TRBV20-1 and TRBJ2-1, with 14 bases lining up with TRBD2. CDR1 and CDR2 (germline): DFQATT, SNEGSKA (reference sequence). This CDR3 region has 15 residues. After removal of 3 bases from V and 8 bases from J, the junction contained 6 bases not matched to a gene. The CDR3: CSARLGTSGSDEQFF. CDR3 sequence (DNA): TGCAGTGCTAGGCTTGGGACTAGCGGGAGCGATGAGCAGTTCTTC.

The V and J genes are TRBV20-1 and TRBJ2-3, with TRBD2 identical over 14 bases. The V segment lost 5 bases and the J segment 4 bases; nucleotides outside the gene matches: 5. This CDR3 spans 15 amino acids. In germline, CDR1 is DFQATT, CDR2 SNEGSKA (reference sequence). CDR3 sequence: CSAHGTSGSADTQYF. Here the CDR3 DNA reads TGCAGTGCTCATGGGACTAGCGGGAGTGCAGATACGCAGTATTTT.

The genes are TRBV5-1 and TRBJ2-1, with 9 nucleotides matching TRBD2. Trimming cost V 2 bases and J 5 bases; bases outside gene matches: 11. The V gene's germline CDR1 is SGHRS and CDR2 YFSETQ. The CDR3 has 17 residues. The CDR3 reads CASSFSSGRLLDNEQFF. The DNA for the CDR3 is TGCGCCAGCAGCTTTTCCAGCGGGAGGCTACTCGACAATGAGCAGTTCTTC.

This clonotype was counted between two and nine times. The V call is TRBV29-1, the J call TRBJ1-2, with 9 bases lining up with TRBD1. Germline CDR1 SQVTM, CDR2 ANQGSEA. V was pared by 4 bases and J by 8 bases, with 17 bases of the junction left unmatched. The CDR3 loop spans 16 amino acids. The CDR3 is CSVAVRGQGVMGGYTF. CDR3 DNA: TGCAGCGTTGCCGTCCGGGGACAGGGAGTAATGGGGGGCTACACCTTC.

For this clonotype: An end of the junction differs from the germline gene, which may be a read error. This CDR3 reads CASSLASGRTDTRYF. In nucleotides, the CDR3 is TGTGCCAGCAGCTTAGCTAGCGGGCGCACAGATACGCGGTATTTT. J is TRBJ2-3 and V is TRBV7-2, with 7 nucleotides matching TRBD2. CDR1 and CDR2 from the germline V gene are SGHTA and FQGNSA. CDR3 length: 15 residues.

V is TRBV7-7 and J is TRBJ2-5, with D unclear. Trimming cost V 1 base and J 7 bases, with 22 bases left between them. The germline V gene encodes CDR1 SSHAT and CDR2 FNYEAQ (reference sequence). The CDR3 spans 17 residues. The CDR3 loop is CASSLGPLSTGVGTQYF. CDR3 bases: TGTGCCAGCAGCTTAGGCCCCCTTTCGACTGGGGTTGGGACCCAGTACTTC.

J is TRBJ2-7 and V is TRBV27; 8 bases map to TRBD1. This CDR3 has 14 residues. The germline gives CDR1 MNHEY, CDR2 SMNVEV (reference sequence). Trimming removed 9 bases from V and 2 bases from J; junction bases left unmatched: 9. CDR3 sequence (DNA): TGTGCCAGTAAACAGGGGGGTTACGCCTACGAGCAGTACTTC. This codes for CASKQGGYAYEQYF.

V gene TRBV2 combines with J gene TRBJ1-1; TRBD1 is a possible D gene (5 bases). Germline V gene sequence: CDR1 SNHLY, CDR2 FYNNEI. V dropped 7 bases and J dropped 5 bases, with 17 bases sitting between them. The CDR3 is 14 residues long. In DNA, the CDR3 is TGTGCCAGCATGGGGTGGGGACTAGGAACTGAAGCTTTCTTT. Translating it yields CASMGWGLGTEAFF.

The gene calls are TRBV9 and TRBJ2-5; 12 nucleotides align to TRBD2. CDR1 and CDR2 (germline): SGDLS, YYNGEE. There are 16 residues in the CDR3. Trimming cost V 4 bases and J 5 bases; bases outside gene matches: 9. DNA for the CDR3: TGTGCCAGCAGCCAAAGTCGGACTAGCGGGGTTGAGACCCAGTACTTC. It encodes CASSQSRTSGVETQYF.

This clonotype turned up a few times. The chain carries TRBV5-8 and TRBJ2-3, with 10 bases aligning to TRBD1. From germline, CDR1 is SGHTS and CDR2 YDEGEE. The CDR3 length is 15 residues. After removal of 7 bases from V and 2 bases from J, the junction contained 7 bases not matched to a gene. The CDR3 region has the DNA TGTGCCAGCCTGCGGACAGGGGGTTTCACAGATACGCAGTATTTT. Residues: CASLRTGGFTDTQYF.

Note on this clonotype: At one boundary the junction diverges from the germline segment, which might be a read error. The chain recombines TRBV12-3 or TRBV12-4 with TRBJ2-4, with D perhaps assigned TRBD1 or TRBD2 (5 bases each). The end of the DNA is better explained by TRBJ2-7, so the J call may be wrong. This CDR3 region has 15 residues. The CDR3 region is CTSSLWGTYPYEQYF. Here the CDR3 DNA reads TGTACCAGCAGTTTATGGGGGACGTACCCCTACGAGCAGTACTTC.

The chain links TRBV29-1 to TRBJ2-1; TRBD1 might be the D (5 bases). The CDR3 is made up of 13 amino acids. With 7 bases removed from V and 4 bases from J, the gap between germline ends came to 14 bases. Germline-derived CDR1 and CDR2 are SQVTM and ANQGSEA. CDR3 coding DNA: TGCAGCGCTAGAGCGAGACAGTACAATGAGCAGTTCTTC. Residues: CSARARQYNEQFF.

The rearrangement uses TRBV24-1 and TRBJ2-3; the D gene is possibly TRBD2 (5 bases). The CDR3 contains 13 residues. With 5 bases removed from V and 2 bases from J, the gap between germline ends came to 7 bases. Germline V gene lookup returns CDR1 KGHDR and CDR2 SFDVKD. For the CDR3, the DNA is TGTGCCACCAGTGGACGGGACACAGATACGCAGTATTTT. This sequence encodes CATSGRDTDTQYF.

V and J are TRBV12-3 or TRBV12-4 and TRBJ1-2; weak D call: TRBD1 (5 bases). Deletions cut 4 bases from V and 4 bases from J, with 10 bases between. The CDR3 has 13 residues. Written as DNA, the CDR3 is TGTGCCAGCAGTTCGTGGGGCGGCTATGGCTACACCTTC. Amino acid sequence: CASSSWGGYGYTF.

The chain uses TRBV10-3 and TRBJ2-1; D might be TRBD2 (5 bases). The CDR3 runs 13 residues. V was shortened by 0 bases and J by 10 bases, with 10 bases between the two germline ends. Germline V gives CDR1 ENHRY, CDR2 SYGVKD. The CDR3, as DNA: TGTGCCATCAGTGAGTCTAGGACTCGGGAGCAGTTCTTC. This gives the protein CAISESRTREQFF.

With respect to this clonotype: The CDR3 does not end in the conserved phenylalanine or tryptophan, so this is likely a read error. This chain joins TRBV2 and TRBJ2-3; D unclear. Per germline, CDR1 SNHLY and CDR2 FYNNEI. The CDR3 has 11 residues. The ends were cut back, 8 bases at V and 2 bases at J, with 5 bases in the middle. The CDR3 spells CASRNTDTQYI. The CDR3, as DNA: TGTGCCAGCCGAAACACAGATACGCAGTATATT.